The text below deals with one T cell receptor beta chain. Its antigen is currently unknown. The sample belongs to a study of cytomegalovirus exposure and HLA in healthy donors. Looking at the study overall: Sequencing of about 179 million T cells in an earlier analysis found 100 million to 140 million unique TCR beta sequences. Study-wide points: Reportedly, fewer N-insertions than the roughly 690-donor mean appeared in an Asian-associated ancestry cluster in a later analysis. In terms of immune exposure information, only CMV serostatus was available.

60 Vbeta and 13 Jbeta primers were used in PCR. The assay was immunoSEQ multiplex PCR, and TCRdb's table has in-frame clones only and misses some. The top ten hold 2.2% of the sample, which has more than 90,000 clones, 55% to 70% seen once. J lost 0 bases, V lost 5 bases, and 10 bases had no gene match. Germline assignment: CDR1 SEHNR and CDR2 FQNEAQ (reference sequence). CDR3 length equals 18 residues. Sequencing was performed on PBMCs. This TCR was sampled from a woman in her thirties in good health and CMV-seronegative. This chain uses TRBV7-9 with TRBJ2-4, with TRBD1 matching over 10 bases. The CDR3: CASSDRDRGPLAKNIQYF. The CDR3 DNA reads as TGTGCCAGCAGCGATCGGGACAGGGGACCCCTAGCCAAAAACATTCAGTACTTC.